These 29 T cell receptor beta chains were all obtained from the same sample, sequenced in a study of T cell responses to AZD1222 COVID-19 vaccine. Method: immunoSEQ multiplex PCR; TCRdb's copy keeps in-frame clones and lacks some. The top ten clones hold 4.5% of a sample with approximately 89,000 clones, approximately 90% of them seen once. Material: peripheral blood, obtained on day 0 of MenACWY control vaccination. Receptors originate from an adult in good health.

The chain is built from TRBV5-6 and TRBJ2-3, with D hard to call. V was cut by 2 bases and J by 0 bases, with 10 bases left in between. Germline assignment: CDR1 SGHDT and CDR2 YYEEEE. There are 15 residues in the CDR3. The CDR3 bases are TGTGCCAGCAGCTTAGGGCCAACTAGCACAGATACGCAGTATTTT. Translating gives CASSLGPTSTDTQYF.

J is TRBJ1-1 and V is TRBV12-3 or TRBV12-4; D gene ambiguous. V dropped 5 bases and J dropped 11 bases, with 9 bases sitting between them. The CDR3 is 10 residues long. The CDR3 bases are TGTGCCAGCAGTGGAGAAGGGGCTTTCTTT. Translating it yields CASSGEGAFF.

The CDR3 is CASSRGGSSYEQYF. The DNA of the CDR3 is TGTGCCAGCAGCAGAGGCGGGAGCTCCTACGAGCAGTACTTC. V and J are TRBV27 and TRBJ2-7; 7 bases line up with TRBD2. The CDR3 length is 14 residues. The V and J ends lost 6 bases and 0 bases, in that order; junction bases with no gene match: 5. From germline, CDR1 is MNHEY and CDR2 SMNVEV (reference sequence).

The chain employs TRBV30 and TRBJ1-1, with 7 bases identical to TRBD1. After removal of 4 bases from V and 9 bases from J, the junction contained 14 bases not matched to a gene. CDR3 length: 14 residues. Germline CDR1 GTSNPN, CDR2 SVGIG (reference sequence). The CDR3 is CAWTYSEGAPQAFF. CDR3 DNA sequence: TGTGCCTGGACTTATTCGGAGGGGGCCCCGCAAGCTTTCTTT.

Here the CDR3 DNA reads TGTGCCAGCAGCTTGCAGTCGACCACAGGGGGGACCCAGTACTTC. It encodes CASSLQSTTGGTQYF. The chain employs TRBV7-2 and TRBJ2-5; 8 positions agree with TRBD1. V gave up 3 bases and J gave up 7 bases; unmatched junction bases: 10. The CDR3 runs to 15 residues. Germline V gives CDR1 SGHTA, CDR2 FQGNSA.

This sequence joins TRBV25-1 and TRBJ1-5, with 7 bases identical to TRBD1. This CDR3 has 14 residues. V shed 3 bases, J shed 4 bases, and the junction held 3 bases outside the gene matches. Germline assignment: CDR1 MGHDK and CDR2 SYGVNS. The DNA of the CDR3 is TGTGCCAGCAGTGAGTGGGGACAGAATCAGCCCCAGCATTTT. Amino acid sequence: CASSEWGQNQPQHF.

The CDR3 region has the DNA TGTGCCAGCAGCTTGTCGGAAGTATACTATGGCTACACCTTC. Protein sequence: CASSLSEVYYGYTF. The V gene is TRBV5-4, the J gene TRBJ1-2; the D is unclear. This CDR3 has 14 amino acids. CDR1 and CDR2 from the germline V gene are SGHNT and YYREEE (reference sequence). Deletions cut 1 base from V and 3 bases from J, with 10 bases between.

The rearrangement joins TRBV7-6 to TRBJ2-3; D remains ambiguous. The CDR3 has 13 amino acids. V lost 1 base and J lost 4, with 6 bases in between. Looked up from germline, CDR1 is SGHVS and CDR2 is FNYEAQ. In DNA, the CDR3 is TGTGCCAGCAGCTTAGGGGTGGCAGATACGCAGTATTTT. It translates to CASSLGVADTQYF.

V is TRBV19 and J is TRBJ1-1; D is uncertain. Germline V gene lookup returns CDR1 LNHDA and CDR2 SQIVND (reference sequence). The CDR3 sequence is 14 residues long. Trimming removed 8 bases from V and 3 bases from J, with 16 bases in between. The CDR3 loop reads CASLPQEPYTEAFF. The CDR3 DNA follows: TGTGCCAGTCTTCCTCAAGAGCCATACACTGAAGCTTTCTTT.

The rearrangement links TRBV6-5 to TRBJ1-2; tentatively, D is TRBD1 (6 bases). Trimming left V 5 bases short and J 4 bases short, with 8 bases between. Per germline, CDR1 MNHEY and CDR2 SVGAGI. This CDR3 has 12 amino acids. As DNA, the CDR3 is TGTGCCAGCAGTCAGGACAGCTATGGCTACACCTTC. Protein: CASSQDSYGYTF.

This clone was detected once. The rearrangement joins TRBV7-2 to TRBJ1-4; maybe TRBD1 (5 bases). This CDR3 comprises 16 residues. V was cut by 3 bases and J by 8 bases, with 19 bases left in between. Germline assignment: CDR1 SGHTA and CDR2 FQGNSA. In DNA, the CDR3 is TGTGCCAGCAGCTTCCTTGTGGGGGGAAATGGGGAAAAACTGTTTTTT. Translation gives CASSFLVGGNGEKLFF.

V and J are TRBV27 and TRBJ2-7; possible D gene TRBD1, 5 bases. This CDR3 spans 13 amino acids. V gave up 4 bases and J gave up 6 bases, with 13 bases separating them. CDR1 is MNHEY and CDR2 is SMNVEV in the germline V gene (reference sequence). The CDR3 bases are TGTGCCAGCAGTTCCATTAGCCAGGGCGAGCAGTACTTC. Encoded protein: CASSSISQGEQYF.

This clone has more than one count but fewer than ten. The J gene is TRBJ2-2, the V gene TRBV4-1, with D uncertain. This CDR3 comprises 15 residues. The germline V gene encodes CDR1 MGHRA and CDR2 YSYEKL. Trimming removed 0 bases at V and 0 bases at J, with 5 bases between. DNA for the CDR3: TGCGCCAGCAGCCAAGATGGTACGAACACCGGGGAGCTGTTTTTT. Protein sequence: CASSQDGTNTGELFF.

The CDR3 bases are TGCAGCGTTGTTCTGGGGGAAGACTATGGCTACACCTTC. This sequence encodes CSVVLGEDYGYTF. The J gene is TRBJ1-2, the V gene TRBV29-1; the D gene is possibly TRBD1 (5 bases). Trimming took off 4 bases at V and 3 bases at J, with 12 bases between the two ends. Per the germline V gene, CDR1 is SQVTM and CDR2 is ANQGSEA. The CDR3 contains 13 residues.

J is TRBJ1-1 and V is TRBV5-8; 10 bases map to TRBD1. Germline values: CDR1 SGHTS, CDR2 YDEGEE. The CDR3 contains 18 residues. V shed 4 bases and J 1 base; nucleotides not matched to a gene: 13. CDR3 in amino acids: CASSVGDRGRGRNTEAFF. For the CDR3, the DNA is TGTGCCAGCAGCGTGGGGGACAGGGGCCGGGGTAGGAACACTGAAGCTTTCTTT.

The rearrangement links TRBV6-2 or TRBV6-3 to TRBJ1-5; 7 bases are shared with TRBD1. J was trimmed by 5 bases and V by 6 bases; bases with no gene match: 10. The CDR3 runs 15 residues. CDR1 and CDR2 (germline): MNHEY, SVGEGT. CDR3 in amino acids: CASSSSSRGDQPQHF. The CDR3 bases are TGTGCCAGCAGCTCTTCGTCCAGGGGGGATCAGCCCCAGCATTTT.

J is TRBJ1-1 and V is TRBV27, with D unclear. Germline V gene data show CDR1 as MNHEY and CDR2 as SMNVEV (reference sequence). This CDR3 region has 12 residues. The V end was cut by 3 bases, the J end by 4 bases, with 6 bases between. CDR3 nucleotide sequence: TGTGCCAGCAGTTTCGTGGGCACTGAAGCTTTCTTT. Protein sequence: CASSFVGTEAFF.

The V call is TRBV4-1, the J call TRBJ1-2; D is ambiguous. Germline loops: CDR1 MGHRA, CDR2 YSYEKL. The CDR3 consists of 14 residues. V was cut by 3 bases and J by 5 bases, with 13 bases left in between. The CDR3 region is CASSHFDGTYGYTF. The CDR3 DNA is TGCGCCAGCAGCCATTTCGACGGTACTTATGGCTACACCTTC.

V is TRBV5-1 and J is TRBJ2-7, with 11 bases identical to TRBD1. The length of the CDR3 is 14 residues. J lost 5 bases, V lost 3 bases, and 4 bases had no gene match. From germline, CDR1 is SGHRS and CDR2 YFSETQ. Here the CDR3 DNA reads TGCGCCAGCAGCTGGGGACAGGGGGGCGACGAGCAGTACTTC. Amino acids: CASSWGQGGDEQYF.

The CDR3 DNA sequence: TGTGCCAGCAGGGCGGGGGATTCACCCCTCCACTTT. It codes for CASRAGDSPLHF. The chain employs TRBV3-1 (or the pseudogene TRBV3-2) and TRBJ1-6; TRBD1 might be the D (5 bases). Germline CDR1 is LGHDT and CDR2 is YNNKEL (reference sequence). Trimming took off 6 bases at V and 8 bases at J, with 8 bases between the two ends. There are 12 residues in the CDR3.

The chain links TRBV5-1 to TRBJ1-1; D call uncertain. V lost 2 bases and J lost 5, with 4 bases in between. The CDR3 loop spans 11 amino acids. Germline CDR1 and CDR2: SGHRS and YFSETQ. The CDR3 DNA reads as TGCGCCAGCAGCTTCGGTACTGAAGCTTTCTTT. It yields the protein CASSFGTEAFF.

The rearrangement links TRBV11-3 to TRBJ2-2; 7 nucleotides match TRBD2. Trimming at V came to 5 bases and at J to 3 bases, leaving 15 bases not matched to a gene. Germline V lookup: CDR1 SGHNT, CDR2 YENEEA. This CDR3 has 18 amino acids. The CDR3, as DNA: TGTGCCAGCAGCCCAAGGCGCGGGAGTGGGCTTGACACCGGGGAGCTGTTTTTT. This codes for CASSPRRGSGLDTGELFF.

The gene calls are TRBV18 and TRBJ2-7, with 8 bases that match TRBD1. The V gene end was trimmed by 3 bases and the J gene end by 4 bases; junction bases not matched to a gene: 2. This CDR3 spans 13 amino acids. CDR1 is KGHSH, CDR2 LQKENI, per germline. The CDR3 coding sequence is TGTGCCAGCTCACCGACAGGGGATTACGAGCAGTACTTC. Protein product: CASSPTGDYEQYF.

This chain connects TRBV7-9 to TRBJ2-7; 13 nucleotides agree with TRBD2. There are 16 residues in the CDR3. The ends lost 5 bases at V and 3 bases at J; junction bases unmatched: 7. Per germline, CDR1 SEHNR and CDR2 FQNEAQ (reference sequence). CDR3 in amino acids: CASSTPGLAGYYEQYF. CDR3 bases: TGTGCCAGCAGCACCCCGGGACTAGCGGGGTACTACGAGCAGTACTTC. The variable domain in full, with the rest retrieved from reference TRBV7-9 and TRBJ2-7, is DTGVSQNPRHKITKRGQNVTFRCDPISEHNRLYWYRQTLGQGPEFLTYFQNEAQLEKSRLLSDRFSAERPKGSFSTLEIQRTEQGDSAMYLCASSTPGLAGYYEQYFGPGTRLTVT.

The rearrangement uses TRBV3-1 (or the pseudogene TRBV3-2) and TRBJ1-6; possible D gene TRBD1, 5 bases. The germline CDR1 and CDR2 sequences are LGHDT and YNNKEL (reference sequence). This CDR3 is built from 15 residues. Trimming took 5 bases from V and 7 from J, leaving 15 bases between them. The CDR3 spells CASSDLGAGNSPLHF. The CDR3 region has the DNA TGTGCCAGCAGCGACCTAGGGGCGGGAAATTCACCCCTCCACTTT.

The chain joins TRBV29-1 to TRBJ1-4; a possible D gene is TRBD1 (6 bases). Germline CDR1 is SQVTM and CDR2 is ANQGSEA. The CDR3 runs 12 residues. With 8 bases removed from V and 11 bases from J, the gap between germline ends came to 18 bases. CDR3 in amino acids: CSHRSGEGKLFF. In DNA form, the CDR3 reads TGCAGCCACAGGTCAGGGGAGGGGAAACTGTTTTTT.

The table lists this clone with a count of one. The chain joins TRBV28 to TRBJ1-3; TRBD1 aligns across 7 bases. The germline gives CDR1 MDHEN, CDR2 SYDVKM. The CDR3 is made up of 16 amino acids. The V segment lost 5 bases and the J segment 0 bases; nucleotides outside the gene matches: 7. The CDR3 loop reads CASSLTGTDSGNTIYF. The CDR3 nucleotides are TGTGCCAGCAGTCTAACAGGGACAGACTCTGGAAACACCATATATTTT.

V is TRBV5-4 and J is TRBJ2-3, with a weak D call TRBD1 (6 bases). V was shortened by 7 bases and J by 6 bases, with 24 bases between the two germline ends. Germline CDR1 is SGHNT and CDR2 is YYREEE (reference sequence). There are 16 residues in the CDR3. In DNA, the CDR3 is TGTGCCAGCGGGATGTTGGGGGCGGGCGGACTGGATACGCAGTATTTT. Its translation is CASGMLGAGGLDTQYF.

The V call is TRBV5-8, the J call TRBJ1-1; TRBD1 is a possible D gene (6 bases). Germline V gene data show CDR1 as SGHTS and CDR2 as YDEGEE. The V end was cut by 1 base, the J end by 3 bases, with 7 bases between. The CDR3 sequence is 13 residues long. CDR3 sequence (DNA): TGTGCCAGCAGCTTGAACAGGGACACTGAAGCTTTCTTT. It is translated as CASSLNRDTEAFF.